Shown below are 30 T cell receptor beta chains from a single sample sequenced in a study of response to subunit inactivated influenza vaccine. TCRdb itself ran the RT-PCR reads through MiXCR, one entry per CDR3 protein. The table includes hundreds of thousands of distinct CDR3 sequences, 14% detected once. The sample consisted of PBMCs from blood, taken approximately 15 days before vaccination. These receptors all stem from a man aged 50-59 years who received an inactivated influenza vaccine.

This clonotype was counted between two and nine times. The CDR3 loop reads CASSAPLGDNSPLHF. In nucleotides, the CDR3 is TGTGCCAGCAGTGCCCCCCTTGGGGATAATTCACCCCTCCACTTT. This chain uses TRBV6-1 with TRBJ1-6; D is ambiguous. V was pared by 4 bases and J by 5 bases, with 12 bases between. The CDR3 spans 15 residues. Germline CDR1 is MNHNS and CDR2 is SASEGT.

The genes are TRBV12-3 or TRBV12-4 and TRBJ2-7; 7 nucleotides agree with TRBD2. The length of the CDR3 is 15 residues. J gave up 2 bases and V 2 bases, and 6 bases lay outside the gene matches. The DNA for the CDR3 is TGTGCCAGCAGTTTAATGGCGGGAGTGACCTACGAGCAGTACTTC. As protein: CASSLMAGVTYEQYF.

This clonotype was observed a few times. V and J are TRBV7-2 and TRBJ2-1; 14 bases match TRBD2. Unmatched junction bases numbered 11, after V lost 6 bases and J lost 7 bases. CDR3 length: 17 residues. In germline, CDR1 is SGHTA, CDR2 FQGNSA. CDR3 bases: TGTGCCAGCAGTCCCCGGACTAGCGGGAGGCCAGTTAATGAGCAGTTCTTC. It specifies CASSPRTSGRPVNEQFF. Drawing the rest from reference TRBV7-2 and TRBJ2-1, the complete variable domain is GAGVSQSPSNKVTEKGKDVELRCDPISGHTALYWYRQSLGQGLEFLIYFQGNSAPDKSGLPSDRFSAERTGGSVSTLTIQRTQQEDSAVYLCASSPRTSGRPVNEQFFGPGTRLTVL.

This clonotype appeared many times. The rearrangement uses TRBV11-2 and TRBJ2-7; possible D gene TRBD1, 5 bases. CDR1 SGHAT and CDR2 FQNNGV come from the germline V gene. Trimming removed 3 bases from V and 3 bases from J, with 9 bases in between. The CDR3 loop spans 13 amino acids. CDR3 in DNA: TGTGCCAGCAGCTTTGACAGATACTACGAGCAGTACTTC. Its translation is CASSFDRYYEQYF.

Only a few counts were recorded for this clonotype. The V gene is TRBV7-9, the J gene TRBJ1-1; D not resolved. Germline-derived CDR1 and CDR2 are SEHNR and FQNEAQ (reference sequence). The CDR3 has 16 residues. Trimming pared 4 bases from V and 4 bases from J, leaving 19 bases between. CDR3 DNA sequence: TGTGCCAGCAGCTCCGGCTACCGTACCCTGGGCACTGAAGCTTTCTTT. Protein: CASSSGYRTLGTEAFF.

This clonotype was counted a single time. The chain carries TRBV3-1 and TRBJ2-5, with a weak D call TRBD1 (5 bases). Germline values: CDR1 LGHDT, CDR2 YNNKEL (reference sequence). The CDR3 is 14 residues long. V was pared by 5 bases and J by 3 bases, with 13 bases between. CDR3 region: CASSKGAMEETQYF. The CDR3 bases are TGTGCCAGCAGCAAAGGGGCAATGGAAGAGACCCAGTACTTC.

This chain links TRBV12-3 or TRBV12-4 with TRBJ2-1, with D perhaps matching TRBD2 (6 bases). The CDR3 runs to 12 residues. Trimming pared 5 bases from V and 12 bases from J, leaving 14 bases between. Here the CDR3 DNA reads TGTGCCAGCAGTCTCAGACTAGGGGTGCAGTTCTTC. This gives the protein CASSLRLGVQFF.

This clonotype was picked up a small number of times. The chain combines TRBV29-1 with TRBJ2-5; 11 bases agree with TRBD1. The CDR3 length is 13 residues. CDR1 and CDR2 (germline): SQVTM, ANQGSEA. V was pared by 3 bases and J by 7 bases, with 4 bases of the junction left unmatched. The CDR3: CSVDGQGARTQYF. The CDR3 region has the DNA TGCAGCGTTGACGGACAGGGGGCGAGGACCCAGTACTTC.

This rearrangement joins TRBV12-3 or TRBV12-4 to TRBJ2-7, with TRBD1 as a possible D gene (5 bases). V lost 3 bases to trimming and J lost 5 bases, with 17 bases between them. This CDR3 is built from 15 residues. The CDR3: CASSFGASRPHEQYF. The CDR3 region has the DNA TGTGCCAGCAGTTTTGGGGCTAGTAGACCCCACGAGCAGTACTTC.

This clonotype was counted only a few times. The chain is built from TRBV28 and TRBJ2-1; maybe TRBD2 (5 bases). Germline loops: CDR1 MDHEN, CDR2 SYDVKM. Trimming took off 2 bases at V and 6 bases at J, with 14 bases between the two ends. The CDR3 has 15 residues. In nucleotides, the CDR3 is TGTGCCAGCAGTTTAAGGGCCCTAGCAGTCAATGAGCAGTTCTTC. Residues: CASSLRALAVNEQFF.

This clonotype has more than one count but fewer than ten. The V call is TRBV28, the J call TRBJ2-4, with TRBD2 as a possible D gene (6 bases). Trimming took 4 bases from V and 5 from J, leaving 12 bases between them. CDR1 is MDHEN, CDR2 SYDVKM, per germline. The CDR3 is made up of 14 amino acids. Here the CDR3 reads CASSSPGEENIQYF. DNA for the CDR3: TGTGCCAGCAGTTCCCCTGGGGAGGAAAACATTCAGTACTTC. Complete variable domain (other parts from reference TRBV28 and TRBJ2-4): DVKVTQSSRYLVKRTGEKVFLECVQDMDHENMFWYRQDPGLGLRLIYFSYDVKMKEKGDIPEGYSVSREKKERFSLILESASTNQTSMYLCASSSPGEENIQYFGAGTRLSVL.

This clonotype was counted a few times. The rearrangement uses TRBV28 and TRBJ2-1; 9 nucleotides align to TRBD1. The junction had 9 bases not matched to a gene; V was cut back by 6 bases and J by 3 bases. The CDR3 runs to 16 residues. The germline gives CDR1 MDHEN, CDR2 SYDVKM. The CDR3 DNA follows: TGTGCCAGCAGATTTACCCCGGACAGGGGCTACAATGAGCAGTTCTTC. Translated: CASRFTPDRGYNEQFF. Combining the CDR3 with reference TRBV28 and TRBJ2-1 gives the whole variable domain DVKVTQSSRYLVKRTGEKVFLECVQDMDHENMFWYRQDPGLGLRLIYFSYDVKMKEKGDIPEGYSVSREKKERFSLILESASTNQTSMYLCASRFTPDRGYNEQFFGPGTRLTVL.

The chain has TRBV27 and TRBJ2-1; 9 bases fit TRBD2. With V trimmed by 6 bases and J by 4 bases, 7 bases remained unmatched. This CDR3 is 15 amino acids long. Per the germline V gene, CDR1 is MNHEY and CDR2 is SMNVEV (reference sequence). The CDR3, as DNA: TGTGCCAGCAGCCGGGGGACTAGCCCTTACAATGAGCAGTTCTTC. Translating it yields CASSRGTSPYNEQFF.

Ten or more counts support this clonotype. V usage is TRBV6-1 and J usage is TRBJ2-1, with D tentatively TRBD1 (6 bases). Germline values: CDR1 MNHNS, CDR2 SASEGT. This CDR3 comprises 15 residues. Between the trimmed V and J ends, which lost 5 bases and 6 bases, there was a span of 17 bases. The chain's CDR3 is CASSQDLTGSNEQFF. The CDR3 DNA reads TGTGCCAGCAGTCAAGACCTTACAGGGTCCAATGAGCAGTTCTTC.

This clonotype was seen more than once but under ten times. CDR3 protein: CASSGEGLSNQPQHF. Written as DNA, the CDR3 is TGTGCCAGCAGTGGGGAGGGCCTTAGCAATCAGCCCCAGCATTTT. The chain couples TRBV2 to TRBJ1-5; D is uncertain. The V and J ends lost 4 bases and 0 bases respectively, with 10 bases between them. Germline V gene sequence: CDR1 SNHLY, CDR2 FYNNEI. This CDR3 is 15 amino acids long.

The V call is TRBV15, the J call TRBJ2-7; D is ambiguous. V was trimmed by 1 base and J by 0 bases, leaving 7 bases between them. The CDR3 runs 14 residues. Looked up from germline, CDR1 is LNHNV and CDR2 is YYDKDF (reference sequence). For the CDR3, the DNA is TGTGCCACCAGCAGAGTTGCCCCCTCCTACGAGCAGTACTTC. It yields the protein CATSRVAPSYEQYF.

The chain is built from TRBV9 and TRBJ2-1; 11 bases are shared with TRBD2. The V and J ends lost 3 bases and 1 base, in that order; junction bases with no gene match: 9. This CDR3 contains 18 residues. Germline V lookup: CDR1 SGDLS, CDR2 YYNGEE. The CDR3 is CASSDVPGLADSYNEQFF. The CDR3 coding sequence is TGTGCCAGCAGCGATGTACCGGGACTAGCGGATTCCTACAATGAGCAGTTCTTC. Supplemented by reference TRBV9 and TRBJ2-1, the full variable domain reads DSGVTQTPKHLITATGQRVTLRCSPRSGDLSVYWYQQSLDQGLQFLIQYYNGEERAKGNILERFSAQQFPDLHSELNLSSLELGDSALYFCASSDVPGLADSYNEQFFGPGTRLTVL.

In regard to this clonotype: The junction differs from germline at one of its ends, possibly a read error. The rearrangement uses TRBV6-5 and TRBJ1-2; tentative D call: TRBD1 (6 bases). The CDR3 contains 16 residues. In germline, CDR1 is MNHEY, CDR2 SVGAGI. The CDR3 DNA reads as TGTGCCAGCAGTTCACCCAGGGGCAGTGCTCATTTTGGCCACACCTTC. Translation gives CASSSPRGSAHFGHTF.

This chain uses TRBV7-3 with TRBJ2-1; TRBD2 might be the D (5 bases). The germline V gene has CDR1 SGHTA and CDR2 FQGTGA. There are 15 residues in the CDR3. V gave up 2 bases and J gave up 2 bases, with 10 bases separating them. CDR3 DNA sequence: TGTGCCAGCAGCTTAGGGCTAGCTACCTACAATGAGCAGTTCTTC. It encodes CASSLGLATYNEQFF.

This clonotype showed up just a few times. The rearrangement uses TRBV29-1 and TRBJ2-3, with D perhaps TRBD2 (6 bases). The germline V and J ends were trimmed by 5 bases and 3 bases, with 18 bases remaining between them. This CDR3 spans 15 amino acids. CDR1 is SQVTM, CDR2 ANQGSEA, per germline. The CDR3 DNA sequence: TGCAGCGTTTGGGACTCTACACAAAAAACAGATACGCAGTATTTT. This translates into CSVWDSTQKTDTQYF.

This clonotype was seen only a few times. This chain's CDR3 is CASRTGLTYEQYF. The CDR3 bases are TGTGCCAGCAGGACAGGACTCACCTACGAGCAGTACTTC. The rearrangement links TRBV2 to TRBJ2-7; D is perhaps TRBD1 (6 bases). This CDR3 spans 13 amino acids. Germline CDR1 reads SNHLY; CDR2 reads FYNNEI. V lost 6 bases to trimming and J lost 2 bases, with 11 bases between them.

This clonotype showed up just a few times. The chain couples TRBV5-1 to TRBJ1-2; D is perhaps TRBD1 (5 bases). Germline lookup yields CDR1 SGHRS and CDR2 YFSETQ. The length of the CDR3 is 18 residues. Trimming stripped 0 bases from V and 0 bases from J, with 18 bases between. CDR3 bases: TGCGCCAGCAGCTTGGCCGGGGGTAATCTGTTGGCTAACTATGGCTACACCTTC. Protein product: CASSLAGGNLLANYGYTF.

This clonotype was counted ten times or more. This chain connects TRBV11-1 to TRBJ1-2; D gene ambiguous. Germline V gives CDR1 SGHAT, CDR2 FQDESV (reference sequence). The CDR3 has 14 residues. The germline V and J ends were trimmed by 5 bases and 0 bases, with 10 bases remaining between them. In DNA, the CDR3 is TGTGCCAGCAGCCCCCTCCGGGCTAACTATGGCTACACCTTC. It codes for CASSPLRANYGYTF.

Comment on this clonotype: This likely comes from a read error, as the CDR3 has no conserved phenylalanine or tryptophan at its end. The CDR3 coding sequence is TGTGCCAGCAGCTTAGCGCGTAGATATGAGCAGTTCATC. This gives the protein CASSLARRYEQFI. The chain employs TRBV7-6 and TRBJ2-1, with D uncertain. The CDR3 runs 13 residues. Germline loops: CDR1 SGHVS, CDR2 FNYEAQ. Trimming stripped 0 bases from V and 8 bases from J, with 8 bases between.

V and J are TRBV5-1 and TRBJ2-3, with TRBD1 matching 7 bases. V gave up 3 bases and J gave up 5 bases; unmatched junction bases: 9. Germline CDR1 reads SGHRS; CDR2 reads YFSETQ. The CDR3 is 15 residues long. CDR3 loop: CASSSLDRVQDTQYF. DNA of the CDR3: TGCGCCAGCAGCTCACTTGACAGGGTGCAAGATACGCAGTATTTT. Drawing the rest from reference TRBV5-1 and TRBJ2-3, the complete variable domain is KAGVTQTPRYLIKTRGQQVTLSCSPISGHRSVSWYQQTPGQGLQFLFEYFSETQRNKGNFPGRFSGRQFSNSRSEMNVSTLELGDSALYLCASSSLDRVQDTQYFGPGTRLTVL.

The chain has TRBV27 and TRBJ1-1, with TRBD1 as a possible D gene (5 bases). CDR3 length: 15 residues. Between the trimmed V and J ends, which lost 3 bases and 1 base, there was a span of 12 bases. Germline CDR1 and CDR2: MNHEY and SMNVEV (reference sequence). DNA for the CDR3: TGTGCCAGCAGTTTCTTTGGAGGGGCGAACACTGAAGCTTTCTTT. As protein: CASSFFGGANTEAFF.

V usage is TRBV20-1 and J usage is TRBJ2-1, with 7 bases matching TRBD1. This CDR3 comprises 13 residues. Trimming removed 1 base from V and 7 bases from J; junction bases left unmatched: 4. Looked up from germline, CDR1 is DFQATT and CDR2 is SNEGSKA (reference sequence). CDR3 in amino acids: CSARAGGSNEQFF. The CDR3 coding sequence is TGCAGTGCTAGAGCAGGGGGTTCAAATGAGCAGTTCTTC.

Remarks on this clonotype: The junction and the germline gene differ at one end; a read error may be behind it. This chain links TRBV20-1 with TRBJ2-7; a possible D gene is TRBD1 (5 bases). Germline lookup yields CDR1 DFQATT and CDR2 SNEGSKA (reference sequence). The CDR3 totals 13 residues. The CDR3 is CSASDSSSYERYF. DNA for the CDR3: TGCAGTGCTAGCGACAGTTCATCCTACGAGCGGTACTTC.

This clonotype was seen more than once but under ten times. V gene TRBV7-2 combines with J gene TRBJ1-5; no reliable D call. Germline CDR1 is SGHTA and CDR2 is FQGNSA. The CDR3 sequence is 14 residues long. The ends were cut back, 1 base at V and 7 bases at J, with 11 bases in the middle. CDR3 region: CASSLGRGEQPQHF. DNA for the CDR3: TGTGCCAGCAGCTTAGGTCGCGGTGAACAGCCCCAGCATTTT.

This clonotype was observed a handful of times. The CDR3 sequence is CASSPSVGRYGTQYF. The CDR3 nucleotides are TGCGCCAGCAGCCCATCCGTCGGGAGGTACGGGACCCAGTACTTC. V gene TRBV5-1 combines with J gene TRBJ2-5, with 7 bases matching TRBD2. The CDR3 is made up of 15 amino acids. The germline CDR1 and CDR2 sequences are SGHRS and YFSETQ. The V gene end was trimmed by 4 bases and the J gene end by 7 bases; junction bases not matched to a gene: 13.